These 8 T cell receptor beta chains were sequenced from one sample in a study of OX40 agonist ivuxolimab in advanced cancers. Using immunoSEQ multiplex PCR, the repertoire was profiled, and TCRdb retains in-frame clones only, with some absent. The profile shows around 70,000 clones, roughly four fifths of them singletons. The starting material was CD4+ or CD8+ T cells sorted from blood, obtained in a trial of the OX40 agonist ivuxolimab. The receptors shown here come from an adult with an advanced solid tumor such as melanoma, head and neck, liver or kidney cancer.

This chain links TRBV5-1 with TRBJ1-2; D gene unclear. Per the germline V gene, CDR1 is SGHRS and CDR2 is YFSETQ. CDR3 length: 14 residues. Trimming took off 7 bases at V and 3 bases at J, with 16 bases between the two ends. DNA for the CDR3: TGCGCCAGCTTCGACATCCGACTGGACTATGGCTACACCTTC. Protein product: CASFDIRLDYGYTF.

The chain has TRBV28 and TRBJ1-3, with D possibly being TRBD1 (5 bases). Germline CDR1 reads MDHEN; CDR2 reads SYDVKM. The CDR3 sequence is 13 residues long. V was clipped by 7 bases and J by 5 bases, with 12 bases between them. Here the CDR3 DNA reads TGTGCCAGCAAGCAGGGAGGAAGAAACACCATATATTTT. It encodes CASKQGGRNTIYF.

This clone is a singleton in its sample. This chain connects TRBV2 to TRBJ1-1; no clear D. Trimming took off 5 bases at V and 5 bases at J, with 3 bases between the two ends. The V gene's germline CDR1 is SNHLY and CDR2 FYNNEI. The CDR3 contains 10 residues. As DNA, the CDR3 is TGTGCCAGCAGTAGAACTGAAGCTTTCTTT. Residues: CASSRTEAFF.

V is TRBV20-1 and J is TRBJ1-2; TRBD1 matches 9 bases. The CDR3 totals 11 residues. V dropped 5 bases and J dropped 7; count of bases not matched to a gene: 2. The germline V gene has CDR1 DFQATT and CDR2 SNEGSKA (reference sequence). CDR3 in DNA: TGCAGTGCTGGGGACAGGGCTGGCTACACCTTC. Its translation: CSAGDRAGYTF.

The chain joins TRBV7-2 to TRBJ2-5, with 10 positions matching TRBD2. The CDR3 consists of 15 residues. Unmatched junction bases numbered 9, after V lost 6 bases and J lost 5 bases. From germline, CDR1 is SGHTA and CDR2 FQGNSA. The DNA for the CDR3 is TGTGCCAGCAGAGGTCTAGCGGGAGTTTTCGAGACCCAGTACTTC. Amino acids: CASRGLAGVFETQYF.

The chain recombines TRBV28 with TRBJ1-2, with D unclear. The CDR3 is 12 residues long. Germline loops: CDR1 MDHEN, CDR2 SYDVKM. Trimming removed 5 bases at V and 4 bases at J, with 8 bases between. Here the CDR3 reads CASSAPSYGYTF. CDR3 nucleotide sequence: TGTGCCAGCAGTGCCCCCAGCTATGGCTACACCTTC.

The V and J genes are TRBV5-1 and TRBJ2-5; D is possibly TRBD1 (5 bases). The CDR3 loop spans 15 amino acids. The V gene lost 0 bases and the J gene lost 1 base, with 10 bases spanning the gap. Germline V lookup: CDR1 SGHRS, CDR2 YFSETQ. CDR3 amino acids: CASSLAHRRQETQYF. CDR3 coding DNA: TGCGCCAGCAGCTTGGCCCACAGGCGCCAAGAGACCCAGTACTTC.

The chain carries TRBV9 and TRBJ2-2, with D perhaps matching TRBD1 or TRBD2 (6 bases each). The germline V and J ends were trimmed by 0 bases and 4 bases, with 10 bases remaining between them. This CDR3 is 15 amino acids long. CDR1 and CDR2 (germline): SGDLS, YYNGEE. The CDR3 loop is CASSVEGGSTGELFF. The CDR3, as DNA: TGTGCCAGCAGCGTAGAGGGGGGAAGCACCGGGGAGCTGTTTTTT.